This is a list of T cell receptor beta chains from one sample in a study of monozygotic twins with inflammatory bowel disease. TCRdb re-called the 5' RACE reads, yielding one record per CDR3 amino acid sequence without DNA. The sample is made up of more than 95,000 distinct CDR3 sequences, and the top ten hold under 2.5% of it. The sample was blood. These receptors were obtained from a human donor with ulcerative colitis or Crohn's disease, or a healthy co-twin of an affected twin (not recorded which). Both conserved end residues are part of each CDR3.

CDR3: CASSLATRGATDTQYF; V: TRBV5-1; J: TRBJ2-3
CDR3: CASSLKPGLAVDYTQYF; V: TRBV7-3; J: TRBJ2-3
CDR3: CASQSGAGRYNEQFF; V: TRBV19; J: TRBJ2-1
CDR3: CAGSPRRQGPYEQYF; V: TRBV18; J: TRBJ2-7
CDR3: CASSLAAGQTNTEAFF; V: TRBV12-3/TRBV12-4; J: TRBJ1-1
CDR3: CASSSTGVLSPLHF; V: TRBV7-3; J: TRBJ1-6
CDR3: CASKKNEAEAFF; V: TRBV12-3/TRBV12-4; J: TRBJ1-1
CDR3: CASSSITGQNSPLHF; V: TRBV7-2; J: TRBJ1-6
CDR3: CASSQDIRGTRPQHF; V: TRBV4-3; J: TRBJ1-5
CDR3: CASGQSTDTQYF; V: TRBV7-2; J: TRBJ2-3